These 26 T cell receptor beta chains originate from one sample sequenced in a study of T cells after yellow fever vaccination. Each CDR3 protein gets one entry after TCRdb re-called the 5' RACE reads with MiXCR. The sample records more than 90,000 distinct CDR3 sequences, under 9% being singletons. The material sequenced was CD8+ T cells sorted from PBMCs, taken 45 days after the yellow fever booster vaccination. The source is a man aged 25-45 years who received the YFV17D yellow fever vaccine.

This clonotype was observed many times. This chain joins TRBV7-8 and TRBJ1-4; no clear D gene. From germline, CDR1 is SGHVS and CDR2 FQNEAQ. Trimming cost V 2 bases and J 4 bases, with 8 bases left between them. CDR3 length: 14 residues. CDR3 DNA sequence: TGTGCCAGCAGCTTAACTGGCCTTAATGAAAAACTGTTTTTT. Its protein is CASSLTGLNEKLFF.

This clonotype was detected many times. The chain employs TRBV27 and TRBJ2-7; weak D call: TRBD1 (6 bases). Trimming removed 5 bases at V and 0 bases at J, with 14 bases between. Germline CDR1 and CDR2: MNHEY and SMNVEV (reference sequence). This CDR3 contains 15 residues. CDR3 in DNA: TGTGCCAGCAGTCCGACCGGGACACCCTCCTACGAGCAGTACTTC. Its protein is CASSPTGTPSYEQYF.

To note about this clonotype: One end of the junction fails to match germline, which may point to a read error. This sequence joins TRBV7-2 and TRBJ2-5; no reliable D call. Germline CDR1 SGHTA, CDR2 FQGNSA. The length of the CDR3 is 15 residues. The CDR3 DNA sequence: TGTCCCAGCAGCCCGCGGACGCACTCTCAAGAGACCCAGTACTTC. Residues: CPSSPRTHSQETQYF.

At least ten counts were recorded for this clonotype. The chain combines TRBV29-1 with TRBJ2-7; TRBD1 aligns across 7 bases. Germline assignment: CDR1 SQVTM and CDR2 ANQGSEA. This CDR3 comprises 11 residues. Trimming cost V 8 bases and J 2 bases; bases outside gene matches: 3. CDR3 amino acids: CSTGQAYEQYF. For the CDR3, the DNA is TGCAGCACCGGACAGGCCTACGAGCAGTACTTC.

This clonotype was seen many times. One end of the junction varies from germline; a read error may be responsible. The J gene is TRBJ2-3, the V gene TRBV7-6; no clear D. This CDR3 comprises 12 residues. Germline CDR1 SGHVS, CDR2 FNYEAQ. The CDR3: CASSLEPDTQYF. The CDR3 bases are TGTGCCAGCAGTTTAGAACCAGATACGCAGTATTTT.

This clonotype was counted ten times or more. The V gene is TRBV20-1, the J gene TRBJ2-7; 10 bases are shared with TRBD2. This CDR3 spans 15 amino acids. Germline V gene lookup returns CDR1 DFQATT and CDR2 SNEGSKA (reference sequence). The trim removed 8 bases at V and 6 bases at J, leaving 16 bases unmatched. The CDR3 loop reads CSSLGAGGSVGEQYF. The CDR3 DNA sequence: TGCAGTTCCCTCGGAGCGGGAGGGAGTGTCGGCGAGCAGTACTTC.

This clonotype was seen many times. This rearrangement joins TRBV7-9 to TRBJ2-2, with D possibly TRBD2 on 6 matching bases. The ends were cut back, 11 bases at V and 0 bases at J, with 13 bases in the middle. The CDR3 runs to 14 residues. From germline, CDR1 is SEHNR and CDR2 FQNEAQ (reference sequence). CDR3 DNA sequence: TGTGCCTGCCCCGGGAGCCCGAACACCGGGGAGCTGTTTTTT. Translated, it gives CACPGSPNTGELFF. The full variable domain, in which reference TRBV7-9 and TRBJ2-2 provide the parts outside the CDR3, is DTGVSQNPRHKITKRGQNVTFRCDPISEHNRLYWYRQTLGQGPEFLTYFQNEAQLEKSRLLSDRFSAERPKGSFSTLEIQRTEQGDSAMYLCACPGSPNTGELFFGEGSRLTVL.

There are a few counts of this clonotype. The chain links TRBV4-3 to TRBJ2-5, with 9 nucleotides matching TRBD2. Germline loops: CDR1 LGHNA, CDR2 YSLEER. The CDR3 is made up of 17 amino acids. V dropped 1 base and J dropped 6; count of bases not matched to a gene: 12. CDR3 loop: CASSQGPWSSGSKTQYF. In nucleotides, the CDR3 is TGCGCCAGCAGCCAAGGGCCCTGGAGTAGCGGGAGTAAGACCCAGTACTTC.

At least ten counts were recorded for this clonotype. The chain couples TRBV10-2 to TRBJ1-2; D remains ambiguous. V lost 3 bases, J lost 6 bases, and 5 bases lay in between. The CDR3 contains 11 residues. Germline loops: CDR1 WSHSY, CDR2 SAAADI. The CDR3 sequence is CASSERDGYTF. CDR3 coding DNA: TGCGCCAGCAGTGAAAGAGATGGCTACACCTTC.

This clonotype was seen a handful of times. This chain connects TRBV7-9 to TRBJ2-1, with D unresolved. V was trimmed by 3 bases and J by 10 bases, leaving 10 bases between them. Germline V gives CDR1 SEHNR, CDR2 FQNEAQ (reference sequence). The CDR3 has 12 amino acids. For the CDR3, the DNA is TGTGCCAGCAGCTTGGCGTTGGGAGAGCAGTTCTTC. Its protein is CASSLALGEQFF.

V usage is TRBV5-1 and J usage is TRBJ2-3, with TRBD2 matching 9 bases. V was pared by 4 bases and J by 4 bases, with 10 bases of the junction left unmatched. The germline V gene has CDR1 SGHRS and CDR2 YFSETQ. The CDR3 is made up of 16 amino acids. The CDR3 spells CASSPWDSGSPDTQYF. CDR3 DNA: TGCGCCAGCAGCCCGTGGGATAGCGGGAGCCCAGATACGCAGTATTTT.

This chain uses TRBV25-1 with TRBJ2-7, with TRBD1 identical over 8 bases. Germline V CDR1 and CDR2: MGHDK, SYGVNS. With V trimmed by 0 bases and J by 11 bases, 6 bases remained unmatched. The CDR3 has 13 residues. The CDR3 DNA reads as TGTGCCAGCAGTGAATACGGGACAGGCGGAGAGTACTTC. Its protein product is CASSEYGTGGEYF.

The chain carries TRBV27 and TRBJ2-7; D uncertain. The ends were cut back, 8 bases at V and 0 bases at J, with 14 bases in the middle. The CDR3 has 14 amino acids. Germline CDR1 is MNHEY and CDR2 is SMNVEV (reference sequence). The CDR3 DNA reads TGTGCCAGCGGATTCGACTCGAACTCCTACGAGCAGTACTTC. Amino acids: CASGFDSNSYEQYF.

Worth noting for this clonotype: Relative to the germline gene, one junction end is altered; a read error may explain this. The CDR3: CACSPLAGYDTDTQYF. CDR3 coding DNA: TGTGCCTGCAGCCCCCTAGCGGGATACGACACAGATACGCAGTATTTT. The V gene is TRBV3-1, the J gene TRBJ2-3; 9 nucleotides align to TRBD2. The germline V gene has CDR1 LGHDT and CDR2 YNNKEL (reference sequence). The CDR3 is 16 residues long.

This clonotype occurred many times. The chain recombines TRBV9 with TRBJ2-1; TRBD2 matches 10 bases. Trimming cost V 1 base and J 8 bases; bases outside gene matches: 6. The V gene's germline CDR1 is SGDLS and CDR2 YYNGEE. This CDR3 has 15 amino acids. The chain's CDR3 is CASSVWLAGEDEQFF. The CDR3 DNA is TGTGCCAGCAGCGTATGGCTAGCGGGAGAGGATGAGCAGTTCTTC.

Worth noting for this clonotype: This may stem from a read error, because a much larger clone lies one nucleotide away. V gene TRBV4-1 combines with J gene TRBJ2-4; weak D call: TRBD2 (6 bases). The CDR3 is made up of 15 amino acids. Germline lookup yields CDR1 MGHRA and CDR2 YSYEKL. CDR3 coding DNA: TGCGCCAGCAGCCAAGAATCACTAGCCAAAAACACTCAGTACTTC. It encodes CASSQESLAKNTQYF.

Only a few counts were recorded for this clonotype. The rearrangement links TRBV15 to TRBJ2-7, with a weak D call TRBD2 (6 bases). Trimming removed 4 bases at V and 1 base at J, with 8 bases between. The CDR3 sequence is 13 residues long. Germline V gene lookup returns CDR1 LNHNV and CDR2 YYDKDF (reference sequence). The DNA of the CDR3 is TGTGCCACCAGCACTAGCGATTCCTACGAGCAGTACTTC. This encodes CATSTSDSYEQYF.

This clonotype was counted between two and nine times. This chain uses TRBV12-3 or TRBV12-4 with TRBJ2-3, with 10 bases lining up with TRBD2. J was trimmed by 1 base and V by 10 bases; bases with no gene match: 2. The CDR3 spans 13 residues. CDR3 coding DNA: TGTGCCACCGGACTAGCGGGCACAGATACGCAGTATTTT. This codes for CATGLAGTDTQYF.

This clonotype was counted between two and nine times. The chain joins TRBV24-1 to TRBJ2-2; 10 nucleotides align to TRBD1. The CDR3 consists of 19 residues. The trim removed 2 bases at V and 3 bases at J, leaving 11 bases unmatched. The germline CDR1 and CDR2 sequences are KGHDR and SFDVKD. The CDR3 loop is CATSDSGTGVEMDTGELFF. The DNA of the CDR3 is TGTGCCACCAGTGATTCCGGGACAGGGGTTGAAATGGACACCGGGGAGCTGTTTTTT.

This clonotype showed up many times. The chain combines TRBV20-1 with TRBJ2-7; 7 bases are shared with TRBD2. This CDR3 region has 12 residues. Germline CDR1 reads DFQATT; CDR2 reads SNEGSKA (reference sequence). Unmatched junction bases numbered 6, after V lost 6 bases and J lost 4 bases. The CDR3 coding sequence is TGCAGTGCCCGGGCTAGCGGTTACGAGCAGTACTTC. It yields the protein CSARASGYEQYF.

V is TRBV19 and J is TRBJ2-5; TRBD2 matches at 8 bases. With V trimmed by 5 bases and J by 2 bases, 4 bases remained unmatched. There are 14 residues in the CDR3. From germline, CDR1 is LNHDA and CDR2 SQIVND (reference sequence). CDR3 sequence (DNA): TGTGCCAGTAGTGTATTAGCGGGACAAGAGACCCAGTACTTC. It specifies CASSVLAGQETQYF.

This clonotype was detected ten times or more. The V and J genes are TRBV4-3 and TRBJ2-1, with 10 bases that match TRBD2. The CDR3 spans 18 residues. V trimming: 1 base; J trimming: 5 bases; junction bases outside the gene matches: 11. CDR1 and CDR2 from the germline V gene are LGHNA and YSLEER. CDR3 bases: TGCGCCAGCAGCCAAGGGTCCGCAGCGGGAGGGATAAACAATGAGCAGTTCTTC. This encodes CASSQGSAAGGINNEQFF.

This clonotype showed up many times. J is TRBJ2-5 and V is TRBV20-1; the match to TRBD1 covers 7 bases. CDR3 length: 13 residues. Trimming took 6 bases from V and 1 from J; bases not matched to a gene: 5. Germline values: CDR1 DFQATT, CDR2 SNEGSKA (reference sequence). DNA for the CDR3: TGCAGTGCCGGGGACAGCACCCAAGAGACCCAGTACTTC. It encodes CSAGDSTQETQYF.

The table lists this clonotype with a few counts. The DNA for the CDR3 is TGTGCCAGCAGTTACGAATCCAAGCGCCCAACCTACGAGCAGTACTTC. This encodes CASSYESKRPTYEQYF. The J gene is TRBJ2-7, the V gene TRBV6-2 or TRBV6-3; D remains unclear. CDR1 MNHEY and CDR2 SVGEGT come from the germline V gene. Trimming removed 2 bases from V and 2 bases from J, with 16 bases in between. This CDR3 region has 16 residues.

The chain combines TRBV4-3 with TRBJ2-1; 8 nucleotides agree with TRBD2. J gave up 7 bases and V 1 base, and 12 bases lay outside the gene matches. CDR3 length: 17 residues. CDR1 is LGHNA, CDR2 YSLEER, per germline. CDR3 DNA: TGCGCCAGCAGCCAAGCGTCAGCGGGCGGGAGGTTAAATGAGCAGTTCTTC. Encoded protein: CASSQASAGGRLNEQFF.

For this clonotype: A much larger clone differs by one base, so this may be a read error. The V call is TRBV4-2, the J call TRBJ2-7; weak D call: TRBD2 (6 bases). This CDR3 has 15 amino acids. The germline gives CDR1 LGHNA, CDR2 YNFKEQ. The CDR3 loop reads CPSSQGLAQSYEQYF. CDR3 nucleotides: TGTCCCAGCAGCCAAGGGCTAGCGCAATCCTACGAGCAGTACTTC.